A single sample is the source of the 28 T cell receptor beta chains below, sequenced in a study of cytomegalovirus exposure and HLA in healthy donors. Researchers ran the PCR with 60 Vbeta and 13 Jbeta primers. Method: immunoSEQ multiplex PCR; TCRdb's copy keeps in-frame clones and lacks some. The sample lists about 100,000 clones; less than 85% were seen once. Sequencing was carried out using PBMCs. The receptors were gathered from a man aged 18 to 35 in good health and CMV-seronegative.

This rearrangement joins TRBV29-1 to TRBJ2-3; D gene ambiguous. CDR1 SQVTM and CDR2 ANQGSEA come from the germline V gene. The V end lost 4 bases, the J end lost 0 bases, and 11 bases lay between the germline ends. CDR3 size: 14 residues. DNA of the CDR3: TGCAGCGTTGTAACAGACCTTAGCACAGATACGCAGTATTTT. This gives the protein CSVVTDLSTDTQYF.

CDR3 residues: CASPGQGLRLTQYF. DNA for the CDR3: TGTGCCAGTCCGGGACAGGGCCTCAGGTTGACCCAGTACTTC. The chain carries TRBV6-7 and TRBJ2-5; 9 bases are shared with TRBD1. TRBV6-7 is annotated as an ORF whose role is uncertain. With V trimmed by 9 bases and J by 7 bases, 12 bases remained unmatched. This CDR3 spans 14 amino acids.

In DNA form, the CDR3 reads TGTGCCAGCAGCAAACAGGGTCTCTACGCCTATGGCTACACCTTC. Protein product: CASSKQGLYAYGYTF. The chain uses TRBV6-1 and TRBJ1-2, with a tentative D call TRBD1 (6 bases). Trimming removed 6 bases at V and 4 bases at J, with 18 bases between. Per germline, CDR1 MNHNS and CDR2 SASEGT. This CDR3 has 15 residues.

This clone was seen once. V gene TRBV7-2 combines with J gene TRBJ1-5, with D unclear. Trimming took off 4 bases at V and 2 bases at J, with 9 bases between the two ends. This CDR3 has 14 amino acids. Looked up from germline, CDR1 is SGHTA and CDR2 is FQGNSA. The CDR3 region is CASSSQVGNQPQHF. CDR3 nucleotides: TGTGCCAGCAGCTCTCAGGTCGGCAATCAGCCCCAGCATTTT. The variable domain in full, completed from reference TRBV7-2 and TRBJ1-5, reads GAGVSQSPSNKVTEKGKDVELRCDPISGHTALYWYRQSLGQGLEFLIYFQGNSAPDKSGLPSDRFSAERTGGSVSTLTIQRTQQEDSAVYLCASSSQVGNQPQHFGDGTRLSIL.

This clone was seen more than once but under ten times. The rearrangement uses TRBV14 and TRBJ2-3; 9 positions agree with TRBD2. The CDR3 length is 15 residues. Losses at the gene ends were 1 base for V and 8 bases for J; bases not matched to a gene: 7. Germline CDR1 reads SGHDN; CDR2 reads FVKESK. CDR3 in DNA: TGTGCCAGCAGCCAAGGCCTAGCGGGGAGGAGTACGCAGTATTTT. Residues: CASSQGLAGRSTQYF. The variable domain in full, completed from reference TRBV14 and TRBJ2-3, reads EAGVTQFPSHSVIEKGQTVTLRCDPISGHDNLYWYRRVMGKEIKFLLHFVKESKQDESGMPNNRFLAERTGGTYSTLKVQPAELEDSGVYFCASSQGLAGRSTQYFGPGTRLTVL.

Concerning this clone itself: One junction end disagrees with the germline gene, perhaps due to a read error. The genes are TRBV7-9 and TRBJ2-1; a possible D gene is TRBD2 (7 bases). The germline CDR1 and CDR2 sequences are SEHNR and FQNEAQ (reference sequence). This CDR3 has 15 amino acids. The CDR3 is CSSSLSMGGRNEQFF. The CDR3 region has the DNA TGTTCCAGCAGCTTATCGATGGGGGGGCGCAATGAGCAGTTCTTC.

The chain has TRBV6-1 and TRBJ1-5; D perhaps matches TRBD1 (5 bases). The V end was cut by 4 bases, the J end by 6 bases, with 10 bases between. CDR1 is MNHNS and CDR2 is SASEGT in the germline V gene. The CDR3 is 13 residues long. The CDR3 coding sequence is TGTGCCAGCAGTGTTCAGGGAAGTCAGCCCCAGCATTTT. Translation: CASSVQGSQPQHF.

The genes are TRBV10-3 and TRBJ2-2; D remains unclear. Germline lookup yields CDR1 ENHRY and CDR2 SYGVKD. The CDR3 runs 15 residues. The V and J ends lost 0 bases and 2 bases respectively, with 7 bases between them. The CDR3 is CAISESLINTGELFF. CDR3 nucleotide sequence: TGTGCCATCAGTGAGTCGCTAATCAACACCGGGGAGCTGTTTTTT.

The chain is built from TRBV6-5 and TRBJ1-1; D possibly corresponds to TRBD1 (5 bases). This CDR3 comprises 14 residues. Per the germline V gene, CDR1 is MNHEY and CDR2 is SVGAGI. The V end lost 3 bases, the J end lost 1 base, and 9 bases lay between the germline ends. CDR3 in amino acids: CASSYGGSNTEAFF. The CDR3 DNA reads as TGTGCCAGCAGTTATGGGGGGTCGAACACTGAAGCTTTCTTT.

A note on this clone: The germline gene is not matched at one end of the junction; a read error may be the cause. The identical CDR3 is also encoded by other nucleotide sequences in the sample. The CDR3 protein is CASSSTGGNSPLHF. CDR3 in DNA: TGCGCCAGCAGCTCTACAGGGGGCAATTCACCCCTCCACTTT. The V and J genes are TRBV7-9 and TRBJ1-6; 9 positions match TRBD1. Germline V gene lookup returns CDR1 SEHNR and CDR2 FQNEAQ (reference sequence). This CDR3 has 14 amino acids.

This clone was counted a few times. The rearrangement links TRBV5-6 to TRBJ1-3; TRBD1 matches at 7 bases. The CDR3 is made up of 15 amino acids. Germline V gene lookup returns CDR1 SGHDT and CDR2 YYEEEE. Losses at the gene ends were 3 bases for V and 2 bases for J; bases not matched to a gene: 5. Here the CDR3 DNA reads TGTGCCAGCAGCTGGGGGACAGATACTGGAAACACCATATATTTT. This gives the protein CASSWGTDTGNTIYF.

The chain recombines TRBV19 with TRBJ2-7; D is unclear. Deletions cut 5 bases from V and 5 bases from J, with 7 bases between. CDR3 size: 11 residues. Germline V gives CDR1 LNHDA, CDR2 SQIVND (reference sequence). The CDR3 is CASSLGDEQYF. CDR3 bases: TGTGCCAGTAGTTTGGGCGACGAGCAGTACTTC. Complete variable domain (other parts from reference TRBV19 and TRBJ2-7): DGGITQSPKYLFRKEGQNVTLSCEQNLNHDAMYWYRQDPGQGLRLIYYSQIVNDFQKGDIAEGYSVSREKKESFPLTVTSAQKNPTAFYLCASSLGDEQYFGPGTRLTVT.

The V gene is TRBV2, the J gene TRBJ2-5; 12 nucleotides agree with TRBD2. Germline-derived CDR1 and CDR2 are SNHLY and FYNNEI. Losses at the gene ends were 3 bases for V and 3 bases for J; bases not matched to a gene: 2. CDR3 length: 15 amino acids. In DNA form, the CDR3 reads TGTGCCAGCAGTGAGAGGACTAGCGGGAAAGAGACCCAGTACTTC. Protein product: CASSERTSGKETQYF.

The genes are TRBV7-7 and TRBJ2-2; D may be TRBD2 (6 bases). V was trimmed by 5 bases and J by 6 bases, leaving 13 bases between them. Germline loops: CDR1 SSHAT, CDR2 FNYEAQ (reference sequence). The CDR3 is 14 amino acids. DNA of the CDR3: TGTGCCAGCAGCCCCCGCCCGGGGGCCGGGGAGCTGTTTTTT. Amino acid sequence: CASSPRPGAGELFF.

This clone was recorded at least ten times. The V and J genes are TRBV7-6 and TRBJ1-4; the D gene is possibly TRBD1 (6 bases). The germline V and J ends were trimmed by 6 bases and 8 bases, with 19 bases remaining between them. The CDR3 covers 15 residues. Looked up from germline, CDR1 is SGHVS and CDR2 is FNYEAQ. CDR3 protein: CASSAEWGRGEKLFF. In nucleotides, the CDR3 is TGTGCCAGCAGTGCCGAGTGGGGGCGAGGGGAAAAACTGTTTTTT. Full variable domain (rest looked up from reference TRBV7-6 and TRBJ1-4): GAGVSQSPRYKVTKRGQDVALRCDPISGHVSLYWYRQALGQGPEFLTYFNYEAQQDKSGLPNDRFSAERPEGSISTLTIQRTEQRDSAMYRCASSAEWGRGEKLFFGSGTQLSVL.

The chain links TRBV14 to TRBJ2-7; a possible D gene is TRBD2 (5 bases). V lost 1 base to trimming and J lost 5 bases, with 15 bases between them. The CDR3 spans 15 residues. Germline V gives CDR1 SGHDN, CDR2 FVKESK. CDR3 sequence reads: CASSQVVREENEQYF. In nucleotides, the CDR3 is TGTGCCAGCAGCCAAGTCGTACGGGAAGAAAACGAGCAGTACTTC.

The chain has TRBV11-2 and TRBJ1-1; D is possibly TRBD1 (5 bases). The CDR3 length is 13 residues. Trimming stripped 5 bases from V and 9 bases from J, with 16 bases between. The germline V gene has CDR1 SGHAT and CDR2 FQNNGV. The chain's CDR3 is CASSPTAKGQAFF. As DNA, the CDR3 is TGTGCCAGCAGCCCGACGGCAAAGGGGCAAGCTTTCTTT.

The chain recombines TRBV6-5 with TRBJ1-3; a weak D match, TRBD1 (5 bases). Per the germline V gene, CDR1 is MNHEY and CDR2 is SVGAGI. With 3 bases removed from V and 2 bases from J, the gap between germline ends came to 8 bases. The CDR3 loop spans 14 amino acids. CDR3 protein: CASSYSRAGNTIYF. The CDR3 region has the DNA TGTGCCAGCAGTTATTCCAGGGCTGGAAACACCATATATTTT.

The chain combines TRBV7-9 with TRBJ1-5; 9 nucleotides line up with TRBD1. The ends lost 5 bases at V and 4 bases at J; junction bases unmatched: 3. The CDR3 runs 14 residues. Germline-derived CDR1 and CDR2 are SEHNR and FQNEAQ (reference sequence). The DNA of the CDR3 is TGTGCCAGCAGCCTGACAGGGGGTAATCAGCCCCAGCATTTT. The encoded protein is CASSLTGGNQPQHF.

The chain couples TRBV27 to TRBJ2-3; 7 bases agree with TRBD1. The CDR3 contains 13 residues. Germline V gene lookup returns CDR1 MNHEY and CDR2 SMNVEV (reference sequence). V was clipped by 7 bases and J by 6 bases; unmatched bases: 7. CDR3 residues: CASTGQAHDTQYF. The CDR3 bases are TGTGCCAGCACTGGACAGGCTCATGATACGCAGTATTTT.

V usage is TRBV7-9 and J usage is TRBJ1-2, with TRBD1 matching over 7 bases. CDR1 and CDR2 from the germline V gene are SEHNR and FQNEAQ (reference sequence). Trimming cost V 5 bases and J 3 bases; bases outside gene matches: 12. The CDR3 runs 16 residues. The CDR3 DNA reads TGTGCCAGCAGCCCGCCCCCGGGACAGAAGGACTATGGCTACACCTTC. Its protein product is CASSPPPGQKDYGYTF. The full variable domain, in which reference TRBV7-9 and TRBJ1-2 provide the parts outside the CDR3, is DTGVSQNPRHKITKRGQNVTFRCDPISEHNRLYWYRQTLGQGPEFLTYFQNEAQLEKSRLLSDRFSAERPKGSFSTLEIQRTEQGDSAMYLCASSPPPGQKDYGYTFGSGTRLTVV.

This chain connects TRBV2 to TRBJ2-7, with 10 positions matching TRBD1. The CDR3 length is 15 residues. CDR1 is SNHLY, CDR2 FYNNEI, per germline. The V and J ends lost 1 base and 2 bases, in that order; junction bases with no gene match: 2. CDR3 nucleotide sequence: TGTGCCAGCAGTGAAGGACAGGGGGCAACCTACGAGCAGTACTTC. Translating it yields CASSEGQGATYEQYF.

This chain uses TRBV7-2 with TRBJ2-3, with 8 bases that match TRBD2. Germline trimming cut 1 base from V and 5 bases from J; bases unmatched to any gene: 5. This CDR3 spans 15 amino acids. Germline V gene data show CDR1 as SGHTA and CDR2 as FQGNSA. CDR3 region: CASSLGGGNVDTQYF. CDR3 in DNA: TGTGCCAGCAGCTTAGGCGGGGGGAATGTAGATACGCAGTATTTT.

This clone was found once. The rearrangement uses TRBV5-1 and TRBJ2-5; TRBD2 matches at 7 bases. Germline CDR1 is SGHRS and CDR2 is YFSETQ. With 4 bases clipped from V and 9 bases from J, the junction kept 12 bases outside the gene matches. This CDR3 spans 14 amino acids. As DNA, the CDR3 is TGCGCCAGCAGCGCCGGGACTCTCCGGGAGGCCCAGTACTTC. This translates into CASSAGTLREAQYF.

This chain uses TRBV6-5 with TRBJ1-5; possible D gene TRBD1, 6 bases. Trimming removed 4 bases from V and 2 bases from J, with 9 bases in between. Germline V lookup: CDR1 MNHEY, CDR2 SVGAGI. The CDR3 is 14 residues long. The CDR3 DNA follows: TGTGCCAGCAGTTCAGGGGACGGCAATCAGCCCCAGCATTTT. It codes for CASSSGDGNQPQHF.

CDR3 in amino acids: CASSPSGPYNEQFF. The DNA for the CDR3 is TGTGCCAGCAGTCCTAGCGGCCCCTACAATGAGCAGTTCTTC. The V gene is TRBV6-5, the J gene TRBJ2-1; 7 bases map to TRBD2. The CDR3 has 14 amino acids. The junction had 3 bases not matched to a gene; V was cut back by 5 bases and J by 2 bases. Germline CDR1 is MNHEY and CDR2 is SVGAGI.

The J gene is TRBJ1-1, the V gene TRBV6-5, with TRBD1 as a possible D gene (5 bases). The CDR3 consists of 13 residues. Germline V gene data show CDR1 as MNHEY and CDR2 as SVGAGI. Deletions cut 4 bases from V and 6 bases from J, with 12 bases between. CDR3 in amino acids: CASSWGGIAEAFF. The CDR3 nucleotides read TGTGCCAGCAGTTGGGGGGGGATCGCTGAAGCTTTCTTT.

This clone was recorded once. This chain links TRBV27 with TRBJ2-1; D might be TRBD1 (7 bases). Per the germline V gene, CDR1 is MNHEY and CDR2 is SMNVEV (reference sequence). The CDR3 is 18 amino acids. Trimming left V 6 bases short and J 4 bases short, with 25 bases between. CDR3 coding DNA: TGTGCCAGCAGCTCGCGAAGGGGACGACAGGGAGGATACAATGAGCAGTTCTTC. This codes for CASSSRRGRQGGYNEQFF.